This T cell receptor beta chain derives from a study of shared clonotypes between healthy human individuals. The method was immunoSEQ multiplex PCR; TCRdb's version includes in-frame clones alone and lacks a portion of them. The profile shows roughly 1,500,000 clones, roughly 98.5% of them singletons. The trim removed 6 bases at V and 1 base at J, leaving 6 bases unmatched. Germline assignment: CDR1 MDHEN and CDR2 SYDVKM. The CDR3 consists of 15 residues. Worth noting for this clone: Its antigen is not identified.

General study results and limits: There were few donors, and this limited the genetic and exposure-history diversity represented.

The rearrangement uses TRBV28 and TRBJ2-3; 8 bases align to TRBD2. This sequence originates from a man aged 25-40 years in good health. Sequencing was performed on naive CD4+ T cells sorted from blood. The subset: CD45RA+ positively selected. CDR3 nucleotide sequence: TGTGCCAGCAGCCTTACTAGCGGTCGCACAGATACGCAGTATTTT. The encoded protein is CASSLTSGRTDTQYF. The whole variable domain, remainder taken from reference TRBV28 and TRBJ2-3, is DVKVTQSSRYLVKRTGEKVFLECVQDMDHENMFWYRQDPGLGLRLIYFSYDVKMKEKGDIPEGYSVSREKKERFSLILESASTNQTSMYLCASSLTSGRTDTQYFGPGTRLTVL.